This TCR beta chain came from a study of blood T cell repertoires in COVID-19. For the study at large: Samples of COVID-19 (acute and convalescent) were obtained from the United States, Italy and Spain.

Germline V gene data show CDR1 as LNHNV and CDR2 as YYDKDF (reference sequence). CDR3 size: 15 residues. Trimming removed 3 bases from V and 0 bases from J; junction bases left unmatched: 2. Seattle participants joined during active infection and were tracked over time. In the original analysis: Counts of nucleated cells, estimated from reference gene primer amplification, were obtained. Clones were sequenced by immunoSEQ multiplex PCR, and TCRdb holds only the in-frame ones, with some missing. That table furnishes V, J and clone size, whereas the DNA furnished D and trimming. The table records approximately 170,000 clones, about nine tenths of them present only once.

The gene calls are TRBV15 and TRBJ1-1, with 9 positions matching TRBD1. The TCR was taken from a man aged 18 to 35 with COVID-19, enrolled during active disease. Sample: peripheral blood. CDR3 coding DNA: TGTGCCACCAGCAGGGACAGGGGCCTGAACACTGAAGCTTTCTTT. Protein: CATSRDRGLNTEAFF.